The 5 T cell receptor beta chains given below trace back to one sample, sequenced in a study of T cell repertoires in cytomegalovirus infection. Which antigens these TCRs recognize remains unknown. TCRdb used MiXCR to reprocess the reads, holding one entry per CDR3 protein. Found here are under 300,000 distinct CDR3 sequences, about 20% of them singletons; the top ten hold roughly a fifth. The source material was cultured PBMCs, sampled from culture after CMV antigen stimulation. These TCRs come from a human donor in good health (CMV status not recorded). Some clones in this sample may be carry-over from other donors' samples.

This clonotype was seen ten or more times. CDR3 in amino acids: CASSPGPAGNEKLFF. CDR3 bases: TGTGCCAGCAGCCCAGGCCCGGCGGGTAATGAAAAACTGTTTTTT. The chain links TRBV7-2 to TRBJ1-4; D not certain. The V end was cut by 5 bases, the J end by 4 bases, with 14 bases between. CDR1 and CDR2 (germline): SGHTA, FQGNSA. The CDR3 is made up of 15 amino acids. The variable domain in full, with the rest retrieved from reference TRBV7-2 and TRBJ1-4, is GAGVSQSPSNKVTEKGKDVELRCDPISGHTALYWYRQSLGQGLEFLIYFQGNSAPDKSGLPSDRFSAERTGGSVSTLTIQRTQQEDSAVYLCASSPGPAGNEKLFFGSGTQLSVL.

The chain combines TRBV6-1 with TRBJ1-5; D not resolved. V was clipped by 6 bases and J by 3 bases, with 9 bases between them. This CDR3 is 13 amino acids long. Germline CDR1 reads MNHNS; CDR2 reads SASEGT. In DNA, the CDR3 is TGTGCCAGCAGACAGAACTACAATCAGCCCCAGCATTTT. Translation gives CASRQNYNQPQHF.

J is TRBJ2-1 and V is TRBV4-1; D remains ambiguous. This CDR3 is built from 15 residues. Germline V gives CDR1 MGHRA, CDR2 YSYEKL. V shed 1 base and J shed 1 base, with 8 bases lying between them. DNA for the CDR3: TGCGCCAGCAGCCAAGTGTCCGATTCCTACAATGAGCAGTTCTTC. This gives the protein CASSQVSDSYNEQFF.

The gene calls are TRBV19 and TRBJ2-1; D is ambiguous. Looked up from germline, CDR1 is LNHDA and CDR2 is SQIVND (reference sequence). The CDR3 contains 12 residues. V was cut by 10 bases and J by 9 bases, with 16 bases left in between. CDR3 sequence reads: CATSTPATEQFF. CDR3 sequence (DNA): TGTGCCACTTCCACCCCAGCTACTGAGCAGTTCTTC. Drawing the rest from reference TRBV19 and TRBJ2-1, the complete variable domain is DGGITQSPKYLFRKEGQNVTLSCEQNLNHDAMYWYRQDPGQGLRLIYYSQIVNDFQKGDIAEGYSVSREKKESFPLTVTSAQKNPTAFYLCATSTPATEQFFGPGTRLTVL.

This clonotype turned up a few times. The chain couples TRBV7-2 to TRBJ1-5, with 8 bases matching TRBD1. This CDR3 is built from 14 residues. Germline trimming cut 6 bases from V and 2 bases from J; bases unmatched to any gene: 3. Germline CDR1 reads SGHTA; CDR2 reads FQGNSA. The CDR3 nucleotides are TGTGCCAGCAGGCCGGACAGGGGCAATCAGCCCCAGCATTTT. Encoded protein: CASRPDRGNQPQHF.